What follows are 27 T cell receptor beta chains derived from one specimen sequenced in a study of T-cell reconstitution after alpha-beta-depleted transplantation in children. Unique molecular identifiers were built into the TCRbeta library. Using its own MiXCR run on the PCR reads, TCRdb lists one record per CDR3 protein. The sample has under 750,000 distinct CDR3 sequences; roughly 23% are singletons. Source: PBMCs, mostly from graft donor cells, taken 360 days after TCRalphabeta/CD19-depleted stem cell transplant. All receptors come from a boy under two years old who had a stem cell transplant for acute myeloid leukemia, so the T cells may come from the graft donor.

This clonotype has at least ten counts. The gene calls are TRBV6-5 and TRBJ2-1, with TRBD2 matching 9 bases. This CDR3 spans 16 amino acids. Trimming cost V 2 bases and J 2 bases; bases outside gene matches: 4. Germline lookup yields CDR1 MNHEY and CDR2 SVGAGI. The CDR3 coding sequence is TGTGCCAGCAGTTACGGCACTAGCGGGCCCTACAATGAGCAGTTCTTC. It encodes CASSYGTSGPYNEQFF.

This clonotype was counted many times. The chain has TRBV24-1 and TRBJ2-1; D is perhaps TRBD2 (6 bases). Trimming removed 9 bases at V and 5 bases at J, with 10 bases between. CDR1 KGHDR and CDR2 SFDVKD come from the germline V gene. The CDR3 covers 12 residues. This CDR3 is CATGGRDNEQFF. DNA for the CDR3: TGTGCCACCGGGGGGAGAGACAATGAGCAGTTCTTC.

J is TRBJ2-3 and V is TRBV20-1; possible D gene TRBD1, 5 bases. Deletions cut 0 bases from V and 4 bases from J, with 8 bases between. The CDR3 spans 13 residues. Germline loops: CDR1 DFQATT, CDR2 SNEGSKA (reference sequence). CDR3 sequence reads: CSARDRTPDTQYF. The CDR3 DNA is TGCAGTGCTAGAGATCGGACACCAGATACGCAGTATTTT.

This clonotype has only a few counts. The rearrangement joins TRBV5-1 to TRBJ1-6; maybe TRBD1 (5 bases). CDR1 and CDR2 from the germline V gene are SGHRS and YFSETQ. The CDR3 length is 14 residues. V was cut by 3 bases and J by 4 bases, with 8 bases left in between. The CDR3 loop reads CASSYGAYNSPLHF. CDR3 DNA sequence: TGCGCCAGCAGCTACGGGGCGTATAATTCACCCCTCCACTTT.

This clonotype turned up a few times. The chain recombines TRBV29-1 with TRBJ2-3, with 7 bases lining up with TRBD2. Germline trimming cut 8 bases from V and 4 bases from J; bases unmatched to any gene: 15. The CDR3 runs 15 residues. Looked up from germline, CDR1 is SQVTM and CDR2 is ANQGSEA. The CDR3 loop reads CSFTNGGLVADTQYF. The CDR3 region has the DNA TGCAGCTTTACGAACGGGGGGTTAGTGGCAGATACGCAGTATTTT.

This clonotype was picked up many times. At one of its ends the junction is not consistent with the germline gene, which may arise from a read error. This rearrangement joins TRBV12-3 or TRBV12-4 to TRBJ1-5; no firm D call. The CDR3 extends over 14 amino acids. CDR3: CASTLGGSNQPQHF. The DNA of the CDR3 is TGTGCCAGCACTTTAGGAGGGAGCAATCAGCCCCAGCATTTT.

There are a few counts of this clonotype. This chain joins TRBV29-1 and TRBJ1-1; D is unresolved. The V end was cut by 5 bases, the J end by 0 bases, with 13 bases between. Per germline, CDR1 SQVTM and CDR2 ANQGSEA. The CDR3 covers 14 residues. CDR3 nucleotide sequence: TGCAGCGTTATAGGACGGTACATGAACACTGAAGCTTTCTTT. Translated, it gives CSVIGRYMNTEAFF.

Only a few counts were recorded for this clonotype. The chain carries TRBV2 and TRBJ2-1; 7 nucleotides line up with TRBD2. V was clipped by 4 bases and J by 6 bases; unmatched bases: 6. Germline V lookup: CDR1 SNHLY, CDR2 FYNNEI. The CDR3 runs 14 residues. The CDR3 spells CASSVAGVPNEQFF. The CDR3 DNA follows: TGTGCCAGCAGTGTGGCGGGGGTACCCAATGAGCAGTTCTTC.

V and J are TRBV7-9 and TRBJ1-2; the match to TRBD1 covers 7 bases. The CDR3 is made up of 15 amino acids. The germline V gene encodes CDR1 SEHNR and CDR2 FQNEAQ (reference sequence). The V and J ends lost 4 bases and 4 bases, in that order; junction bases with no gene match: 9. CDR3 sequence (DNA): TGTGCCAGCAGCTCCGAGACAGGGAAATCCTATGGCTACACCTTC. This translates into CASSSETGKSYGYTF.

The genes are TRBV20-1 and TRBJ2-5; possibly TRBD2 for D (6 bases). Germline V gene lookup returns CDR1 DFQATT and CDR2 SNEGSKA (reference sequence). Trimming pared 4 bases from V and 3 bases from J, leaving 12 bases between. CDR3 size: 13 residues. Here the CDR3 reads CSAIRDFKETQYF. The CDR3 coding sequence is TGCAGTGCTATTAGGGACTTCAAAGAGACCCAGTACTTC.

The rearrangement joins TRBV12-3 or TRBV12-4 to TRBJ1-5; 10 bases fit TRBD1. The junction had 8 bases not matched to a gene; V was cut back by 3 bases and J by 6 bases. This CDR3 is 16 amino acids long. The CDR3 sequence: CASSFGDRGKGQPQHF. CDR3 in DNA: TGTGCCAGCAGTTTTGGGGACAGGGGCAAGGGTCAGCCCCAGCATTTT.

This clonotype has at least ten counts. The chain joins TRBV7-2 to TRBJ2-7; 9 nucleotides align to TRBD2. Germline V gives CDR1 SGHTA, CDR2 FQGNSA. V was clipped by 0 bases and J by 7 bases; unmatched bases: 7. The CDR3 spans 15 residues. For the CDR3, the DNA is TGTGCCAGCAGCTTAGCTCGAGGCGGGGGGGTTGAGCAGTACTTC. Amino acids: CASSLARGGGVEQYF.

The V and J genes are TRBV20-1 and TRBJ2-7; D uncertain. The CDR3 extends over 14 amino acids. CDR1 and CDR2 (germline): DFQATT, SNEGSKA (reference sequence). V was clipped by 3 bases and J by 2 bases, with 14 bases between them. As DNA, the CDR3 is TGCAGTGCTAGTTCGGCACCCCGGGCCTACGAGCAGTACGTC. Translation: CSASSAPRAYEQYV.

This clonotype was found many times. The CDR3 spells CSAPPSTGQHEQFF. CDR3 DNA: TGCAGTGCCCCCCCTTCGACAGGGCAGCATGAGCAGTTCTTC. The chain joins TRBV20-1 to TRBJ2-1; TRBD1 matches 7 bases. This CDR3 region has 14 residues. With 6 bases clipped from V and 8 bases from J, the junction kept 13 bases outside the gene matches. Germline lookup yields CDR1 DFQATT and CDR2 SNEGSKA (reference sequence).

This chain uses TRBV6-2 or TRBV6-3 with TRBJ2-1; 8 nucleotides match TRBD2. V shed 6 bases and J 7 bases; nucleotides not matched to a gene: 8. Germline CDR1 reads MNHEY; CDR2 reads SVGEGT. The CDR3 sequence is 14 residues long. The CDR3 protein is CASSPLAAGNEQFF. The CDR3, as DNA: TGTGCCAGCAGCCCACTAGCGGCGGGGAATGAGCAGTTCTTC.

This clonotype was picked up a small number of times. The chain recombines TRBV20-1 with TRBJ2-7, with a possible D match to TRBD1 (5 bases). The V gene's germline CDR1 is DFQATT and CDR2 SNEGSKA (reference sequence). V dropped 4 bases and J dropped 5 bases, with 15 bases sitting between them. This CDR3 comprises 13 residues. The CDR3 spells CSAMNSRDHEQYF. CDR3 coding DNA: TGCAGTGCTATGAACTCCAGGGATCACGAGCAGTACTTC.

This clonotype was found many times. The genes are TRBV9 and TRBJ2-2; no clear D gene. V was pared by 0 bases and J by 4 bases, with 7 bases between. There are 14 residues in the CDR3. Germline V gene lookup returns CDR1 SGDLS and CDR2 YYNGEE. This CDR3 is CASSVGGGTGELFF. The CDR3 DNA reads as TGTGCCAGCAGCGTAGGCGGTGGCACCGGGGAGCTGTTTTTT.

The chain couples TRBV5-6 to TRBJ2-3, with 7 bases aligning to TRBD1. With V trimmed by 5 bases and J by 6 bases, 15 bases remained unmatched. CDR3 size: 16 residues. Germline-derived CDR1 and CDR2 are SGHDT and YYEEEE. Written as DNA, the CDR3 is TGTGCCAGCAGTCGAGGGGGCAAGGTTCGTATCGATACGCAGTATTTT. This encodes CASSRGGKVRIDTQYF.

This clonotype was found a few times. This rearrangement joins TRBV24-1 to TRBJ2-1; D is possibly TRBD2 (6 bases). Germline assignment: CDR1 KGHDR and CDR2 SFDVKD. Between the trimmed V and J ends, which lost 1 base and 7 bases, there was a span of 10 bases. This CDR3 is built from 14 residues. CDR3 loop: CATSDFGGRNEQFF. The CDR3 DNA is TGTGCCACCAGTGATTTTGGGGGGAGAAATGAGCAGTTCTTC.

The chain joins TRBV9 to TRBJ2-5; the match to TRBD2 covers 8 bases. The CDR3 covers 14 residues. CDR1 and CDR2 (germline): SGDLS, YYNGEE. J gave up 2 bases and V 2 bases, and 2 bases lay outside the gene matches. Written as DNA, the CDR3 is TGTGCCAGCAGCGTCGCTAGCGGGCAAGAGACCCAGTACTTC. It translates to CASSVASGQETQYF.

There are many counts of this clonotype. This rearrangement joins TRBV12-3 or TRBV12-4 to TRBJ2-3, with D perhaps being TRBD1 or TRBD2 (6 bases each). The CDR3 is 15 residues long. Trimming cost V 8 bases and J 1 base, with 16 bases left between them. For the CDR3, the DNA is TGTGCCAGCGCTGTCCCGGGGGCGGGCACAGATACGCAGTATTTT. This codes for CASAVPGAGTDTQYF.

The sample holds a few counts of this clonotype. The chain's CDR3 is CASTSLGGSTDTQYF. CDR3 sequence (DNA): TGTGCCAGCACCTCTTTGGGGGGGTCCACAGATACGCAGTATTTT. The chain couples TRBV12-3 or TRBV12-4 to TRBJ2-3; TRBD2 aligns across 7 bases. Germline trimming cut 7 bases from V and 2 bases from J; bases unmatched to any gene: 9. This CDR3 contains 15 residues.

This clonotype occurred many times. The chain uses TRBV5-1 and TRBJ1-3; TRBD1 matches 8 bases. CDR3 size: 15 residues. Per the germline V gene, CDR1 is SGHRS and CDR2 is YFSETQ. The J segment lost 0 bases and the V segment lost 4 bases, leaving 3 bases of the junction unmatched. CDR3 DNA: TGCGCCAGCAGCCGACAGGGGAGCTCTGGAAACACCATATATTTT. Translation gives CASSRQGSSGNTIYF.

This clonotype was observed a few times. V usage is TRBV7-8 and J usage is TRBJ2-7, with 8 bases identical to TRBD2. Trimming at V came to 5 bases and at J to 5 bases, leaving 14 bases not matched to a gene. CDR3 size: 16 residues. The germline gives CDR1 SGHVS, CDR2 FQNEAQ. CDR3 sequence (DNA): TGTGCCAGCAGCACACACTGGGGACTAGGCGGCGACGAGCAGTACGTC. Translating it yields CASSTHWGLGGDEQYV.

The chain uses TRBV6-1 and TRBJ1-1; 11 bases are a match to TRBD1. From germline, CDR1 is MNHNS and CDR2 SASEGT. V dropped 0 bases and J dropped 4; count of bases not matched to a gene: 4. The CDR3 consists of 16 residues. CDR3 sequence: CASSEAGTGGGTEAFF. CDR3 sequence (DNA): TGTGCCAGCAGTGAAGCCGGGACAGGGGGAGGCACTGAAGCTTTCTTT.

The table lists this clonotype with a few counts. The CDR3 reads CASSSAFKVNQPQHF. The CDR3 DNA reads as TGTGCCAGCAGTTCGGCTTTCAAGGTCAATCAGCCCCAGCATTTT. The rearrangement links TRBV28 to TRBJ1-5; D is uncertain. Trimming cost V 4 bases and J 3 bases, with 13 bases left between them. Germline V gene sequence: CDR1 MDHEN, CDR2 SYDVKM. This CDR3 spans 15 amino acids.

The chain couples TRBV29-1 to TRBJ2-3, with unresolved D. Trimming left V 6 bases short and J 0 bases short, with 16 bases between. The CDR3 totals 15 residues. Germline V gives CDR1 SQVTM, CDR2 ANQGSEA. Written as DNA, the CDR3 is TGCAGCGTCGCGACGTCCGATTCTAGCACAGATACGCAGTATTTT. Its protein is CSVATSDSSTDTQYF.